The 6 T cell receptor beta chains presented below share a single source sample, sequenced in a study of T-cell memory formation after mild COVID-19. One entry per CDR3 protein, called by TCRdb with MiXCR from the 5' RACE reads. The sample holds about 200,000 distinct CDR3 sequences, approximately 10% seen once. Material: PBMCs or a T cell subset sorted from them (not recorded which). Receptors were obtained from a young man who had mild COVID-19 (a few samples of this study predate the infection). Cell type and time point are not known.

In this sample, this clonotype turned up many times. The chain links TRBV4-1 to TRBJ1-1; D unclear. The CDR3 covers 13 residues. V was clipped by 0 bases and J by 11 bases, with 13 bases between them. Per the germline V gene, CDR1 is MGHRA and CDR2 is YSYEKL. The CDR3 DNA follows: TGCGCCAGCAGCCAAGATCTCCGGGGATACGCTTTCTTT. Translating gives CASSQDLRGYAFF.

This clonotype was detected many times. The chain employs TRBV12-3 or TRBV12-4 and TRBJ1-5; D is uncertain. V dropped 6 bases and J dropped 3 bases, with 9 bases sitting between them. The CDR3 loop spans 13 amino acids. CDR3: CASRASANQPQHF. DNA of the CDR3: TGTGCCAGCAGGGCATCGGCCAATCAGCCCCAGCATTTT.

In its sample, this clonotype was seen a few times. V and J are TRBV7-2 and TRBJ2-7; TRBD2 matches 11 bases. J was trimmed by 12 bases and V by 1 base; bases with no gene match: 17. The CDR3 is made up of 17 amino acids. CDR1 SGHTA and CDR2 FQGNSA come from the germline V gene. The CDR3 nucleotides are TGTGCCAGCAGCTTAGGCCCTCGTGGTAGCGGGGGGGGCATCTGGTACTTC. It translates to CASSLGPRGSGGGIWYF. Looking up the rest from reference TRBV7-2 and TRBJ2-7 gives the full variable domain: GAGVSQSPSNKVTEKGKDVELRCDPISGHTALYWYRQSLGQGLEFLIYFQGNSAPDKSGLPSDRFSAERTGGSVSTLTIQRTQQEDSAVYLCASSLGPRGSGGGIWYFGPGTRLTVT.

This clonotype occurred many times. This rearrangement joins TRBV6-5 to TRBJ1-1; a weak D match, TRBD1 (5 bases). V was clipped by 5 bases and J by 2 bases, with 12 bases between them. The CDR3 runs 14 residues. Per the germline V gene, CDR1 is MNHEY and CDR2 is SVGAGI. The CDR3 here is CASSRTQVNTEAFF. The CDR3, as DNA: TGTGCCAGCAGTCGGACACAGGTAAACACTGAAGCTTTCTTT.

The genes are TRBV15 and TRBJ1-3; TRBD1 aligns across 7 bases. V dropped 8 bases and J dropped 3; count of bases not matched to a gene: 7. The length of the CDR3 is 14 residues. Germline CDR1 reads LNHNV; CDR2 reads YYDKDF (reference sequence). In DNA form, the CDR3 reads TGTGCCACCCAGGGGGGGCGCAGTGGAAACACCATATATTTT. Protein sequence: CATQGGRSGNTIYF.

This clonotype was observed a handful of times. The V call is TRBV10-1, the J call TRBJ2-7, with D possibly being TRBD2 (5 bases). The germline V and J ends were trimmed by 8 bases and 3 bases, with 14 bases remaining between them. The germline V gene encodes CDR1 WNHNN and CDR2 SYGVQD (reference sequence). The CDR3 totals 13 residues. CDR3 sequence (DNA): TGCGCCAGCTCCGCGGGCTACGACTACGAGCAGTACTTC. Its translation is CASSAGYDYEQYF.